This T cell receptor (beta chain) was obtained from a study of T cell changes during pregnancy in multiple sclerosis. This CDR3 spans 13 amino acids. V was pared by 5 bases and J by 2 bases, with 8 bases between. The germline gives CDR1 SGHTA, CDR2 FQGTGA. Sequencing used immunoSEQ multiplex PCR; TCRdb keeps in-frame clones, though not all of them. The table records approximately 47,000 clones, 94% of them present only once. The TCR sequence derives from a female donor with multiple sclerosis, enrolled in a pregnancy study. The genes are TRBV7-3 and TRBJ2-3, with a tentative D call TRBD2 (5 bases). This sample comprised CD4+ T cells from peripheral blood mononuclear cells, obtained in the first trimester of pregnancy. The CDR3 DNA follows: TGTGCCAGCAGCACCCGGGACACAGATACGCAGTATTTT. Amino acids: CASSTRDTDTQYF.